This T cell receptor (beta chain) derives from a study of spatial heterogeneity in lung cancer. Study-level information: Where they were available, follow-up PBMC samples were sequenced, at a median of about 25 months after resection. The study observed each unique TCR and UMI combination more than ten times on average in raw reads.

The time point is: blood at routine non-recurrence follow-up after resection. TCRs were sequenced from unsorted whole RNA of tumor, nontumor lung or PBMC. CDR3 length: 12 residues. V was cut by 4 bases and J by 6 bases, with 9 bases left in between. Looked up from germline, CDR1 is SGDLS and CDR2 is YYNGEE. The sample holds a few counts of this clonotype. A single record per CDR3 protein comes from TCRdb applying MiXCR to the 5' RACE reads. Seen here are 110,000 or so distinct CDR3 sequences, approximately 11% observed once, and the top ten hold 24%. This TCR was recovered from a female donor with early-stage non-small cell lung cancer. The sample consisted of PBMCs, taken at follow-up. The chain is built from TRBV9 and TRBJ2-3; possible D gene TRBD1, 5 bases. The CDR3 region is CASSRTPDTQYF. The CDR3 DNA reads as TGTGCCAGCAGCCGGACACCCGATACGCAGTATTTT.